This is a list of T cell receptor beta chains from one sample in a study of Graves' ophthalmopathy and Graves' hyperthyroidism. TCRdb re-derived calls from the multiplex PCR reads in MiXCR, one entry per CDR3 protein. The sample yields a few hundred thousand distinct CDR3 sequences, less than 40% seen once. The sequencing input was peripheral blood or thyroid tissue (not recorded which). All receptors derive from an adult man with Graves' hyperthyroidism. Both conserved end residues are part of each CDR3. The D gene is left open where the match is weak. Only part of the rows carry a size: once, few, many, or a class if the clone is expanded.

>TRBJ1-1|NA|TRBV6-6|TRBD1
TGTGCCAGCAGTCAGGGACAGTCGAACACTGAAGCTTTCTTT
CASSQGQSNTEAFF
>TRBJ2-7|once|TRBV28|TRBD2
TGTGCCAGCAGTTTAACGGCGGGGGTCTCCTACGAGCAGTACTTC
CASSLTAGVSYEQYF
>TRBJ2-5|many|TRBV24-1|TRBD1
TGTGCCACCAGCGGGATTACAGGGGAACAAGAGACCCAGTACTTC
CATSGITGEQETQYF
>TRBJ1-5|many|TRBV2|TRBD1
TGTGCCAGCAGCCCACTTAAGGGGGCCCAGCCCCAGCATTTT
CASSPLKGAQPQHF
>TRBJ2-6|NA|TRBV6-5|NA
TGTGCCACCGCGGAGAGCTCAGGTAGCTCTGGGGCCAACGTCCTGACTTTC
CATAESSGSSGANVLTF
>TRBJ1-4|many|TRBV6-1|NA
TGTGCCGGCAGCCGTGCAACTAATGAAAAACTGTTTTTT
CAGSRATNEKLFF
>TRBJ2-3|few|TRBV24-1|NA
TGTGCCACCAGGAAATCCAGGGGAAACACCTACAATGAGCAGTATTTT
CATRKSRGNTYNEQYF
>TRBJ2-7|few|TRBV29-1|NA
TGCAGCATTGGGGGGTTAATAACAGAGCGTCACGAGCAGTACTTC
CSIGGLITERHEQYF
>TRBJ1-2|many|TRBV20-1|NA
TGCAGTGCTAATTTTCCGACAAGTGGCTACACCTTC
CSANFPTSGYTF
>TRBJ1-1|many|TRBV5-1|NA
TGCGCCAGCAGCTTGACCCCTCTGAACACTGAAGCTTTCTTT
CASSLTPLNTEAFF
>TRBJ2-7|few|TRBV6-6|NA
TGTGCCAGCAGTTCATTTCGCGAGCAGTACTTC
CASSSFREQYF
>TRBJ1-3|NA|TRBV12-5|NA
TGTGCTAGTGGTGACCCCCGGTTTAGCTCTGGAAGCACCATATATTTT
CASGDPRFSSGSTIYF
>TRBJ1-2|NA|TRBV2|NA
TGTGCCAGCAGTGAAGACCGTGCGGGCTACACCTTC
CASSEDRAGYTF
>TRBJ1-1|many|TRBV24-1|NA
TGTGCCACCTCTTCGGCAGGGGTAAACACTGAAGCTTTCTTT
CATSSAGVNTEAFF